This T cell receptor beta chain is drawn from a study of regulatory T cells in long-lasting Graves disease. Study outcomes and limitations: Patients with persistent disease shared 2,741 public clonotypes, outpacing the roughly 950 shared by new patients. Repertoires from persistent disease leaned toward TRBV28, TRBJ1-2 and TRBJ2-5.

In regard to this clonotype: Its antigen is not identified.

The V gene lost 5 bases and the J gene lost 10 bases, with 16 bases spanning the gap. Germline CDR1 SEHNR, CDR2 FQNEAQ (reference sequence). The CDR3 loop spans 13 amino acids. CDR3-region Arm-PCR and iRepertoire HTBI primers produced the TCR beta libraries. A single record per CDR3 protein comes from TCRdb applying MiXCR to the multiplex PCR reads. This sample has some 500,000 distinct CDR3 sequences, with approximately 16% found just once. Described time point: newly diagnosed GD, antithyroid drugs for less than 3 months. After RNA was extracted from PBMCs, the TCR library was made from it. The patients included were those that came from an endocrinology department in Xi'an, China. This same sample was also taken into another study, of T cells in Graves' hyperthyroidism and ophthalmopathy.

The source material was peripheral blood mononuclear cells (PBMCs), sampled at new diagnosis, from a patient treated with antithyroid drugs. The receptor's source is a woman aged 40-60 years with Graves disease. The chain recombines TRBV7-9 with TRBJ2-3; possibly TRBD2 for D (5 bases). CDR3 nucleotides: TGTGCCAGCAGCAGAGAACTAGTCCCGGCGCAGTATTTT. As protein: CASSRELVPAQYF.